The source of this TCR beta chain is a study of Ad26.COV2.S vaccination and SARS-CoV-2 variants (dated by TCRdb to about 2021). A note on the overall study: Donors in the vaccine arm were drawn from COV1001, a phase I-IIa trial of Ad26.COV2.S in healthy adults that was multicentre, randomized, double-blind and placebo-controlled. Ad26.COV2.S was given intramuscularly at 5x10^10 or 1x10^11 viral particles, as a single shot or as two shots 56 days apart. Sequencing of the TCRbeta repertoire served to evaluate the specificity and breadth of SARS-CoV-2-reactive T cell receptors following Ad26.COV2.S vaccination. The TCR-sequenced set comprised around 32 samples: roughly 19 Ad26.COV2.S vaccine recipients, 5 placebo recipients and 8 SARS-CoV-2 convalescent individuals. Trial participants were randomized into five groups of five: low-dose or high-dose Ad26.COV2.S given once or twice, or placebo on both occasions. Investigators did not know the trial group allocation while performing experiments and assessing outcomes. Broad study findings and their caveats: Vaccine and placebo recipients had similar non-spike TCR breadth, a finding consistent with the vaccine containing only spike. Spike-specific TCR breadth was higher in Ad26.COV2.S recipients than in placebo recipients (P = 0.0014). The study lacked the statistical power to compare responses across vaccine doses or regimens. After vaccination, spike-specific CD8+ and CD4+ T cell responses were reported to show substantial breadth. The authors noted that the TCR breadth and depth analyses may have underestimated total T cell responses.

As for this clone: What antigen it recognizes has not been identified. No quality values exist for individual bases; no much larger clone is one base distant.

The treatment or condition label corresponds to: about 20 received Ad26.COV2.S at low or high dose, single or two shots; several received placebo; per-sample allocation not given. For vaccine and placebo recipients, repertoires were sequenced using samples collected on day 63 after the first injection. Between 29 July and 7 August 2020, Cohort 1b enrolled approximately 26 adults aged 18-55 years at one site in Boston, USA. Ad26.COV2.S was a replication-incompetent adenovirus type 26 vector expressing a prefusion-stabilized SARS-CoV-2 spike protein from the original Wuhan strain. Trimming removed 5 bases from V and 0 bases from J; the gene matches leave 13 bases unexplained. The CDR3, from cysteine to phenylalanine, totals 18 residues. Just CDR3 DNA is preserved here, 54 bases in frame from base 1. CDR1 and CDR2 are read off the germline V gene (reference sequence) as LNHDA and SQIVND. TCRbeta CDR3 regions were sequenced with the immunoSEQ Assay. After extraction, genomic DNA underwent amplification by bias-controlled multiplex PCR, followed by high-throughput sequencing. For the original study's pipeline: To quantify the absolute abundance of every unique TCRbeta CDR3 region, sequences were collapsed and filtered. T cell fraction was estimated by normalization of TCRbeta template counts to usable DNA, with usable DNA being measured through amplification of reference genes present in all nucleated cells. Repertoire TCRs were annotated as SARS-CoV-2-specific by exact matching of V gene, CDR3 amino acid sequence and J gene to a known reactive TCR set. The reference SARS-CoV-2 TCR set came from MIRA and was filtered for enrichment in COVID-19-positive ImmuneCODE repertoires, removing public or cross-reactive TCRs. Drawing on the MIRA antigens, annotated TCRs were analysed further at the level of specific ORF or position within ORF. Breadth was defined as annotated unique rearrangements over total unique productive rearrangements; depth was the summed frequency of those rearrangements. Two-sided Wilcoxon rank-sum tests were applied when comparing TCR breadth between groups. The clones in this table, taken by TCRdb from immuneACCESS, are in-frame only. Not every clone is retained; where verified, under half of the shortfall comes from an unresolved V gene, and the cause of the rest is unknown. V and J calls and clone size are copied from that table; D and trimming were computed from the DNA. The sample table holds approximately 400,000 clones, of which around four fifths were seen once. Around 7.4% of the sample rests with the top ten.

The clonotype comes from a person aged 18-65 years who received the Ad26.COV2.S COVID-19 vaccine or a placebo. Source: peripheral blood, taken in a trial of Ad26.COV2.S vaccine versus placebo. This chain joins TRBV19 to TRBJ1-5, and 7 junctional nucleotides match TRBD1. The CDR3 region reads CASSALIPQGTSNQPQHF. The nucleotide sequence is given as TGTGCCAGTAGTGCTTTGATTCCACAGGGGACTAGCAATCAGCCCCAGCATTTT.